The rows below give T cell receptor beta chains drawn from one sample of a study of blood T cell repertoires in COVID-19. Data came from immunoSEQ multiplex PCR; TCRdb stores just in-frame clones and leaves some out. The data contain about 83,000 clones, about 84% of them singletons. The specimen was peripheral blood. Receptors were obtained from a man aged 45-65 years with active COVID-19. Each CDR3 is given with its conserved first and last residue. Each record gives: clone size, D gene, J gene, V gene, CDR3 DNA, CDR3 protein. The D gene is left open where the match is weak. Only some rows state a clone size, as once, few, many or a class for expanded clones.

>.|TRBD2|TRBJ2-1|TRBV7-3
TGTGCCAGCAGCTTAGCGGGGGGGCCCAACAATGAGCAGTTCTTC
CASSLAGGPNNEQFF
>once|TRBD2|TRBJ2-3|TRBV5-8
TGTGCCAGCAGCTTTCAAGCGGGGGGGCTCTTAGATACGCAGTATTTT
CASSFQAGGLLDTQYF
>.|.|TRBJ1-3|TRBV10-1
TGCGCCGCGCTGCGGGGATCCGGAAACACCATATATTTT
CAALRGSGNTIYF
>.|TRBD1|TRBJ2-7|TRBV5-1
TGCGCCAGCAGCGGGCGGACAGGGGGCCGGGACGAGCAGTACTTC
CASSGRTGGRDEQYF
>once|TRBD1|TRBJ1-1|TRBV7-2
TGTGCCAGCAGCTTAGTGCTGGCACAGGGGACGGGCATGAACACTGAAGCTTTCTTT
CASSLVLAQGTGMNTEAFF
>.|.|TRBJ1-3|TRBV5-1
TGCGCCAGCTGGGACACTGCCTCTGGAAACACCATATATTTT
CASWDTASGNTIYF
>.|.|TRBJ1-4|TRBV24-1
TGTGCCACCAGTGATCACCGACGGGGTAATGAAAAACTGTTTTTT
CATSDHRRGNEKLFF
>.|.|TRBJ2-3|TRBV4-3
TGCGCCAGCAGCCAAGATGCGAGGTTTGGGACAGATACGCAGTATTTT
CASSQDARFGTDTQYF
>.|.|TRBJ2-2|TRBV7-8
TGTGCCAGCAGCTCCGGTCTGTCCGGGGAGCTGTTTTTT
CASSSGLSGELFF
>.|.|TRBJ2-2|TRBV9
TGTGCCAGCAGCGGGGCATCGGGACTCCTGAACACCGGGGAGCTGTTTTTT
CASSGASGLLNTGELFF
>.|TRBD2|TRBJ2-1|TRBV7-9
TGTGCCAGCAGCCCCACTAGCGGGGGGGCCTCCTACAATGAGCAGTTCTTC
CASSPTSGGASYNEQFF
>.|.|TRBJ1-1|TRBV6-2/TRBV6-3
TGTGCCAGCAGTTACGCCACAGCTGTCGTTGAAGCTTTCTTT
CASSYATAVVEAFF
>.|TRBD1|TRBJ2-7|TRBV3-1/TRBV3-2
TGTGCCAGCAGCCAAGATCACGGGACAGGGAGCTACGAGCAGTACTTC
CASSQDHGTGSYEQYF
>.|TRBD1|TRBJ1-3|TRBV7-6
TGTGCCAGCAGCCCTACAGGGGGTAGCTCTGGAAACACCATATATTTT
CASSPTGGSSGNTIYF
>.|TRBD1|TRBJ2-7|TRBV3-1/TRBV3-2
TGTGCCAGCAGCCAAGATAAAGGGACAGCGCAAAACGAGCAGTACTTC
CASSQDKGTAQNEQYF
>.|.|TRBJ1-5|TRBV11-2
TGTGCCAGCAGCGTCGCCCTCGGGCAGCCCCAGCATTTT
CASSVALGQPQHF
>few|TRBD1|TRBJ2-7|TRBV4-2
TGTGCCAGCAGCCAACATGGCCGGGACAGGGGCTACGAGCAGTACTTC
CASSQHGRDRGYEQYF
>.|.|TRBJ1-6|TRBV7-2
TGTGCCAGCAGCTTAGGGGCAGGGAATTCACCCCTCCACTTT
CASSLGAGNSPLHF
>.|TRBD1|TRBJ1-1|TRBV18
TGTGCCAGCACCACAGGGGGCGCGGGCCCGGCGGCTTTCTTT
CASTTGGAGPAAFF
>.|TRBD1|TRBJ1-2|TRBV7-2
TGTGCCAGCAGCTGGGCACCGGGACAGGGGGCCGGGGGCTATGGCTACACCTTC
CASSWAPGQGAGGYGYTF
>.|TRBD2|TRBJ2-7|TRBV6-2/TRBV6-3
TGTGCCAGCAGTCATCGTACGGTAGCGGGAGAGTACGAGCAGTACTTC
CASSHRTVAGEYEQYF
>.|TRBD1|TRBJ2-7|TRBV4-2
TGTGCCAGCAGCCAAGTGTGGGACAGCCAGAACTACGAGCAGTACTTC
CASSQVWDSQNYEQYF
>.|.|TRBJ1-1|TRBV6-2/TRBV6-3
TGTGCCAGCAGTGCAATACAGGAGAGCACTGAAGCTTTCTTT
CASSAIQESTEAFF
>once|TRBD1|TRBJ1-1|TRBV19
TGTGCCAGTAGTATCTCCGGGACAGGGGGCGGGCATGAAGCTTTCTTT
CASSISGTGGGHEAFF
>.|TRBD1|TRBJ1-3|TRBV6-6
TGTGCCAGCAGACAAGACAGGGGGGGGTTAGGAAACACCATATATTTT
CASRQDRGGLGNTIYF
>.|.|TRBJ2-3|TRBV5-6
TGTGCCAGCAGCTCCTCAGTGACAGATACGCAGTATTTT
CASSSSVTDTQYF
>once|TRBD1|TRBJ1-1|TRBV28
TGTGCCAGCAGCGGGTCGACAGGGGGACTCCTAAACACTGAAGCTTTCTTT
CASSGSTGGLLNTEAFF
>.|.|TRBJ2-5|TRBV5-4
TGTGCCAGCAGCCCGACCCCCCCCGACTATCCTACAAGAGAGGCCCAGTACTTC
CASSPTPPDYPTREAQYF
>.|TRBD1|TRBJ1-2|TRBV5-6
TGTGCCAGCAGCTTGGTAGGGACAGGGGACGACACCTTC
CASSLVGTGDDTF
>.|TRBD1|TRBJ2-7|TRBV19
TGTGCCAGTAGTTTCTCCGGGACAGCCTACGAGCAGTACTTC
CASSFSGTAYEQYF
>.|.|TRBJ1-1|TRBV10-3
TGTGCCATCAGCCGAGAGGGAGGAGGCACTGAAGCTTTCTTT
CAISREGGGTEAFF
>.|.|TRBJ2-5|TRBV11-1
TGTGCCAGCAGCTCCCTCATCGGTGAGACCCAGTACTTC
CASSSLIGETQYF
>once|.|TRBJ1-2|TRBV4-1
TGCGCCAGCAGCCAAGCTGATGGACAGCCCTATGGCTACACCTTC
CASSQADGQPYGYTF
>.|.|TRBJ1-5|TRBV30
TGTGCCTGGAGTAAAGGCAAGATCAGGGACAATCAGCCCCAGCATTTT
CAWSKGKIRDNQPQHF
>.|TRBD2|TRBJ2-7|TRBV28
TGTGCCAGCAGTTCCTTTATGGGAGGGAGCTACGAGCAGTACTTC
CASSSFMGGSYEQYF
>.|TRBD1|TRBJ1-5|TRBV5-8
TGTGCCAGCAGTAGGTTTGGGACAGTAAATCAGCCCCAGCATTTT
CASSRFGTVNQPQHF
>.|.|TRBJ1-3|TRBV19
TGTGCCAGTAGTATAGGCGGCAGGGCCGGAGGAAACACCATATATTTT
CASSIGGRAGGNTIYF
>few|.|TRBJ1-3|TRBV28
TGTGCCAGCAGTACCTCGGACACAACAACCATCTCTGGAAACACCATATATTTT
CASSTSDTTTISGNTIYF
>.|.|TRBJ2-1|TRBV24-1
TGTGCCACCAGTGATCTCCGTCGGGTCGATGAGCAGTTCTTC
CATSDLRRVDEQFF
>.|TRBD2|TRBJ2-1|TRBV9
TGTGCCTCGAGCGATAGCGGGGGTTACAATGAGCAGTTCTTC
CASSDSGGYNEQFF
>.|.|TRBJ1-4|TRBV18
TGTGCCAGCTCACCTTCCGGGGTGGTGAATGAAAAACTGTTTTTT
CASSPSGVVNEKLFF
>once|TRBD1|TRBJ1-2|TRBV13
TGTGCCAGCAGCTTAGGCCTAGGGGGCCTTGGGCCCTTTAGGATCTATGGCTACACCTTC
CASSLGLGGLGPFRIYGYTF
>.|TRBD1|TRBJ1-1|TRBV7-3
TGTGCCAGCAGCTTAATAGGGGGCGTAGAAGCTTTCTTT
CASSLIGGVEAFF
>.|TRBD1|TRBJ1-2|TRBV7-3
TGTGCCAGCAGCCTCGACAGGGAAGGAGGCTACACCTTC
CASSLDREGGYTF
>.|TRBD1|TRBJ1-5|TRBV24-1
TGTGCCACCAGTGACCCCGGGACAGGACATCAGCCCCAGCATTTT
CATSDPGTGHQPQHF
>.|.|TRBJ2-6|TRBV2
TGTGCCAGCAGTGATACGTGGGACACTGGGGCCAACGTCCTGACTTTC
CASSDTWDTGANVLTF
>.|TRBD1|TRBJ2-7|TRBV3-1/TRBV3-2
TGTGCCAGCACCCGTAGACAGGGCTACGAGCAGTACTTC
CASTRRQGYEQYF
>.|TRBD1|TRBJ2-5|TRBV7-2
TGTGCCAGCAGTCCAGACAGGGCGGGAGAGACCCAGTACTTC
CASSPDRAGETQYF
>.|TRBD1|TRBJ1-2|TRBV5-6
TGTGCCAGCAGCTTGGGGGACAGGGAAGGAAACTATGGCTACACCTTC
CASSLGDREGNYGYTF
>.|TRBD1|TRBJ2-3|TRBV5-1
TGCGCCAGCAGCTCGGGACAGGGGACCCTCGGCGCAGATACGCAGTATTTT
CASSSGQGTLGADTQYF
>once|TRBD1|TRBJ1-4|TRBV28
TGTGCCAGCAGTTTAGGGGTCCACAGGGGACGCGAAAAACTGTTTTTT
CASSLGVHRGREKLFF
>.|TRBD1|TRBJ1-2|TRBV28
TGTGCCAGCAGTTTAGTTAGGGGGCAGAACTATGGCTACACCTTC
CASSLVRGQNYGYTF
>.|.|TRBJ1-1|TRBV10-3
TGTGCCATCAGTGAGATGCAGGGTAGTGAAGCTTTCTTT
CAISEMQGSEAFF